Each of the 27 T cell receptor beta chains below was sequenced from the same sample in a study of OX40 agonist ivuxolimab in advanced cancers. Using immunoSEQ multiplex PCR, the repertoire was profiled, and TCRdb retains in-frame clones only, with some absent. The data hold 50,000 or so clones, with approximately 90% observed a single time. Sequencing used CD4+ or CD8+ T cells sorted from blood, obtained in a trial of the OX40 agonist ivuxolimab. The receptors come from an adult with an advanced solid tumor such as melanoma, head and neck, liver or kidney cancer.

The genes are TRBV30 and TRBJ2-3; D perhaps matches TRBD1 (5 bases). Germline V gene sequence: CDR1 GTSNPN, CDR2 SVGIG (reference sequence). V shed 0 bases and J shed 0 bases, with 10 bases lying between them. This CDR3 comprises 15 residues. CDR3 amino acids: CAWSVGAASTDTQYF. CDR3 coding DNA: TGTGCCTGGAGTGTAGGGGCAGCCAGCACAGATACGCAGTATTTT.

The rearrangement uses TRBV6-1 and TRBJ2-7; 8 bases line up with TRBD2. J was trimmed by 4 bases and V by 7 bases; bases with no gene match: 9. Germline CDR1 is MNHNS and CDR2 is SASEGT. The CDR3 spans 14 residues. This CDR3 reads CASNFGGGLYEQYV. CDR3 coding DNA: TGTGCCAGCAATTTCGGGGGGGGATTGTACGAGCAGTACGTC.

The chain joins TRBV7-2 to TRBJ1-1; the D is unclear. Looked up from germline, CDR1 is SGHTA and CDR2 is FQGNSA. The V end lost 1 base, the J end lost 6 bases, and 15 bases lay between the germline ends. The CDR3 has 15 amino acids. The CDR3: CASSLVPGVRAEAFF. The DNA of the CDR3 is TGTGCCAGCAGCTTAGTGCCAGGTGTGAGAGCTGAAGCTTTCTTT.

DNA for the CDR3: TGTGCCAGCAGTTACTCCAGCACGTTCAACACTGAAGCTTTCTTT. Translating gives CASSYSSTFNTEAFF. The chain carries TRBV6-5 and TRBJ1-1; D call uncertain. The V and J ends lost 0 bases and 2 bases respectively, with 10 bases between them. Germline V gene lookup returns CDR1 MNHEY and CDR2 SVGAGI. CDR3 length: 15 amino acids.

CDR3 DNA sequence: TGTGCCAGCAGCTTAGGTCCGGGACAGGTATACGAGCAGTACGTC. Its protein is CASSLGPGQVYEQYV. The rearrangement joins TRBV7-8 to TRBJ2-7; 8 nucleotides agree with TRBD1. With 1 base clipped from V and 4 bases from J, the junction kept 6 bases outside the gene matches. From germline, CDR1 is SGHVS and CDR2 FQNEAQ. This CDR3 contains 15 residues.

This chain joins TRBV19 and TRBJ2-1; 7 bases agree with TRBD1. There are 15 residues in the CDR3. Germline CDR1 LNHDA, CDR2 SQIVND (reference sequence). The V gene end was trimmed by 6 bases and the J gene end by 2 bases; junction bases not matched to a gene: 7. This CDR3 reads CASSRDRDTYNEQFF. The CDR3 nucleotides are TGTGCCAGTAGCCGCGACAGGGACACCTACAATGAGCAGTTCTTC.

The chain has TRBV7-9 and TRBJ2-3; 7 bases align to TRBD2. V dropped 1 base and J dropped 8; count of bases not matched to a gene: 6. The germline CDR1 and CDR2 sequences are SEHNR and FQNEAQ (reference sequence). The CDR3 has 14 amino acids. CDR3 sequence reads: CASSLEGGPLTQYF. The CDR3 nucleotides read TGTGCCAGCAGCTTAGAGGGAGGGCCCCTTACGCAGTATTTT.

This clone came up a few times. J is TRBJ2-5 and V is TRBV7-9; 8 nucleotides align to TRBD2. The CDR3 contains 13 residues. The germline V gene has CDR1 SEHNR and CDR2 FQNEAQ (reference sequence). The V gene end was trimmed by 5 bases and the J gene end by 3 bases; junction bases not matched to a gene: 2. The CDR3: CASSLGGEETQYF. CDR3 nucleotide sequence: TGTGCCAGCAGCCTCGGGGGGGAAGAGACCCAGTACTTC.

This sequence joins TRBV4-1 and TRBJ1-2; 7 nucleotides match TRBD1. This CDR3 has 13 residues. Germline CDR1 is MGHRA and CDR2 is YSYEKL. With 4 bases clipped from V and 8 bases from J, the junction kept 7 bases outside the gene matches. The CDR3 protein is CASSPGTVQGYTF. CDR3 DNA: TGCGCCAGCAGCCCGGGGACAGTCCAAGGCTACACCTTC.

This clone occurred a few times. The CDR3 DNA sequence: TGTGCCGCTAGACGGGACGGCGAATGGGCTGGCTACACCTTC. The encoded protein is CAARRDGEWAGYTF. The V and J genes are TRBV30 and TRBJ1-2; a weak D match, TRBD1 (5 bases). The CDR3 is made up of 14 amino acids. The germline V gene has CDR1 GTSNPN and CDR2 SVGIG (reference sequence). Trimming pared 8 bases from V and 7 bases from J, leaving 23 bases between.

A single count supports this clone. V is TRBV30 and J is TRBJ2-1; 7 positions match TRBD2. There are 15 residues in the CDR3. V gave up 4 bases and J gave up 0 bases; unmatched junction bases: 6. CDR1 and CDR2 (germline): GTSNPN, SVGIG (reference sequence). Written as DNA, the CDR3 is TGTGCCTGGACGGGGGGTGAGAGCTCCTACAATGAGCAGTTCTTC. Its translation: CAWTGGESSYNEQFF.

V usage is TRBV19 and J usage is TRBJ1-6; D is unresolved. Germline V gives CDR1 LNHDA, CDR2 SQIVND (reference sequence). This CDR3 is 15 amino acids long. V lost 5 bases to trimming and J lost 4 bases, with 12 bases between them. For the CDR3, the DNA is TGTGCCAGTAGTTCGACTACCGAGTATAATTCACCCCTCCACTTT. Protein sequence: CASSSTTEYNSPLHF.

The V gene is TRBV7-9, the J gene TRBJ2-5; 8 positions agree with TRBD1. There are 14 residues in the CDR3. Per germline, CDR1 SEHNR and CDR2 FQNEAQ (reference sequence). V gave up 10 bases and J gave up 3 bases; unmatched junction bases: 10. CDR3 DNA sequence: TGTGCCACCCATCTTGAGGACAGGGAAGAGACCCAGTACTTC. This sequence encodes CATHLEDREETQYF.

CDR3 nucleotide sequence: TGTGCCAGCAGCATCGGGGAGACCCAGTACTTC. Encoded protein: CASSIGETQYF. V usage is TRBV7-9 and J usage is TRBJ2-5; no firm D call. The CDR3 totals 11 residues. The germline V gene encodes CDR1 SEHNR and CDR2 FQNEAQ (reference sequence). Trimming left V 5 bases short and J 5 bases short, with 6 bases between. The complete variable domain, with remaining parts taken from reference TRBV7-9 and TRBJ2-5, reads DTGVSQNPRHKITKRGQNVTFRCDPISEHNRLYWYRQTLGQGPEFLTYFQNEAQLEKSRLLSDRFSAERPKGSFSTLEIQRTEQGDSAMYLCASSIGETQYFGPGTRLLVL.

The chain couples TRBV28 to TRBJ2-5; D is ambiguous. V shed 6 bases and J shed 3 bases, with 5 bases lying between them. The length of the CDR3 is 11 residues. Germline-derived CDR1 and CDR2 are MDHEN and SYDVKM. CDR3 sequence reads: CASSGEETQYF. In DNA form, the CDR3 reads TGTGCCAGCAGCGGTGAAGAGACCCAGTACTTC.

J is TRBJ1-2 and V is TRBV14, with D possibly TRBD1 on 6 matching bases. The CDR3 spans 14 residues. CDR1 SGHDN and CDR2 FVKESK come from the germline V gene. The V end lost 4 bases, the J end lost 4 bases, and 13 bases lay between the germline ends. CDR3 nucleotides: TGTGCCAGCAGCCCCACTACAGGGTTCTATGGCTACACCTTC. Its translation is CASSPTTGFYGYTF.

The chain employs TRBV5-6 and TRBJ2-2, with 8 bases lining up with TRBD1. Germline V CDR1 and CDR2: SGHDT, YYEEEE. Trimming at V came to 7 bases and at J to 4 bases, leaving 12 bases not matched to a gene. The CDR3 contains 16 residues. The CDR3 spells CASGHRQGLPTGELFF. Written as DNA, the CDR3 is TGTGCCAGCGGCCATCGACAGGGGCTCCCCACCGGGGAGCTGTTTTTT.

The sample holds one count of this clone. The chain recombines TRBV6-5 with TRBJ2-7, with D tentatively TRBD2 (6 bases). The CDR3 is 15 residues long. Germline CDR1 is MNHEY and CDR2 is SVGAGI. The V and J ends lost 6 bases and 2 bases respectively, with 17 bases between them. The CDR3 loop reads CASREARGSPYEQYV. The DNA of the CDR3 is TGTGCCAGCAGGGAGGCGCGGGGCAGTCCCTACGAGCAGTACGTC.

The chain links TRBV19 to TRBJ2-5; tentatively, D is TRBD1 (5 bases). This CDR3 contains 13 residues. CDR1 is LNHDA, CDR2 SQIVND, per germline (reference sequence). Trimming removed 3 bases from V and 5 bases from J, with 10 bases in between. CDR3 sequence reads: CASSMVPGETQYF. The DNA for the CDR3 is TGTGCCAGTAGTATGGTGCCAGGGGAGACCCAGTACTTC.

This sequence joins TRBV27 and TRBJ2-7, with 9 nucleotides matching TRBD1. The length of the CDR3 is 15 residues. Germline V gene sequence: CDR1 MNHEY, CDR2 SMNVEV (reference sequence). V lost 8 bases and J lost 2; bases outside the gene matches: 10. The DNA of the CDR3 is TGTGCCAGCGGTACCCGGGACAGGGCTCCCTACGAGCAGTACTTC. This codes for CASGTRDRAPYEQYF.

The rearrangement uses TRBV27 and TRBJ2-7; 12 nucleotides line up with TRBD1. Unmatched junction bases numbered 8, after V lost 5 bases and J lost 3 bases. This CDR3 comprises 16 residues. CDR1 is MNHEY and CDR2 is SMNVEV in the germline V gene (reference sequence). The CDR3 loop reads CASSGTGTGGFYEQYF. CDR3 nucleotides: TGTGCCAGCAGTGGGACAGGGACAGGGGGCTTCTACGAGCAGTACTTC.

This clone appeared a single time. The chain is built from TRBV28 and TRBJ1-2, with D maybe TRBD1 (6 bases). Germline CDR1 MDHEN, CDR2 SYDVKM. CDR3 length equals 13 residues. V lost 5 bases, J lost 7 bases, and 14 bases lay in between. The CDR3 nucleotides are TGTGCCAGCAGTCCCGACAGGTTCGGTGGCTACACCTTC. Residues: CASSPDRFGGYTF.

This clone was detected once. This rearrangement joins TRBV21-1 to TRBJ2-7; TRBD2 is the table's D call and was not checked against the DNA. TRBV21-1 is a documented pseudogene. This CDR3 is 14 amino acids long. The CDR3 here is CASSSRTSGTEQYV. CDR3 bases: TGTGCCAGCAGCTCGCGGACTAGCGGGACGGAGCAGTACGTC.

This chain connects TRBV7-9 to TRBJ1-1; unclear D gene. The CDR3 covers 14 residues. CDR1 is SEHNR and CDR2 is FQNEAQ in the germline V gene (reference sequence). V was trimmed by 4 bases and J by 1 base, leaving 10 bases between them. CDR3 region: CASSSTRGNTEAFF. CDR3 DNA: TGTGCCAGCAGCTCCACTCGGGGGAACACTGAAGCTTTCTTT.

The chain carries TRBV9 and TRBJ1-3, with TRBD1 as a possible D gene (5 bases). CDR1 SGDLS and CDR2 YYNGEE come from the germline V gene. V was cut by 6 bases and J by 0 bases, with 10 bases left in between. This CDR3 has 14 residues. The DNA of the CDR3 is TGTGCCAGCAACCCGGGGGGCTCTGGAAACACCATATATTTT. Its translation is CASNPGGSGNTIYF.

V usage is TRBV11-2 and J usage is TRBJ1-5, with D perhaps matching TRBD1 (6 bases). V was shortened by 4 bases and J by 1 base, with 14 bases between the two germline ends. This CDR3 has 16 residues. CDR1 is SGHAT, CDR2 FQNNGV, per germline. In nucleotides, the CDR3 is TGTGCCAGCAGCTCAGGGGTGCTGGAAAGCAATCAGCCCCAGCATTTT. Its protein is CASSSGVLESNQPQHF. The full variable domain, in which reference TRBV11-2 and TRBJ1-5 provide the parts outside the CDR3, is EAGVAQSPRYKIIEKRQSVAFWCNPISGHATLYWYQQILGQGPKLLIQFQNNGVVDDSQLPKDRFSAERLKGVDSTLKIQPAKLEDSAVYLCASSSGVLESNQPQHFGDGTRLSIL.

This clone was seen more than once but under ten times. This chain links TRBV4-3 with TRBJ1-4; perhaps TRBD1 as D (6 bases). The V end was cut by 2 bases, the J end by 6 bases, with 28 bases between. Per the germline V gene, CDR1 is LGHNA and CDR2 is YSLEER. The CDR3 extends over 20 amino acids. The CDR3 loop reads CASSQIVATGPRGFDEKLFF. The CDR3 coding sequence is TGCGCCAGCAGCCAAATTGTGGCTACAGGGCCGCGGGGGTTTGATGAAAAACTGTTTTTT.